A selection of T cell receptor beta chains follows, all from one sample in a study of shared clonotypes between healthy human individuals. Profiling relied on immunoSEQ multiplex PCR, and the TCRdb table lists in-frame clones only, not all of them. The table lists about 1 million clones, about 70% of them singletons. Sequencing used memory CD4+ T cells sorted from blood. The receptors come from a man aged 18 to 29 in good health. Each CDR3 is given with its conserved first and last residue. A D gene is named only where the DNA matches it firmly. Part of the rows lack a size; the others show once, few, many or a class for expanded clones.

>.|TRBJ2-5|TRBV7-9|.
CASSSVTAGTQYF
TGTGCCAGCAGCTCGGTCACGGCGGGGACCCAGTACTTC
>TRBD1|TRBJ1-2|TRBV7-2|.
CASSPGQGGGYTF
TGTGCCAGCAGCCCCGGACAGGGGGGTGGCTACACCTTC
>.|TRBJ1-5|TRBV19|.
CASTGQAGGPQHF
TGTGCCAGTACGGGGCAGGCAGGAGGGCCCCAGCATTTT
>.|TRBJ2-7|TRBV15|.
CATSSLQGLYF
TGTGCCACCAGCAGTCTACAGGGTTTATACTTC
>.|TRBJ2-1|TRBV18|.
CASSIAVGNEQFF
TGTGCCAGCTCTATAGCGGTTGGCAATGAGCAGTTCTTC
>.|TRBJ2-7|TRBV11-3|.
CASSFGPSYEQYF
TGTGCCAGCAGCTTCGGGCCCTCCTACGAGCAGTACTTC
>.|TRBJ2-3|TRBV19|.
CASSPGSTDTQYF
TGTGCCAGTAGTCCCGGGAGCACAGATACGCAGTATTTT
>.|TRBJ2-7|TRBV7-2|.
CASSLGPGPREQYF
TGTGCCAGCAGCTTAGGCCCGGGGCCGAGGGAGCAGTACTTC
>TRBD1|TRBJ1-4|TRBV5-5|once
CASSTRTGAEEKLFF
TGTGCCAGCAGCACCCGGACAGGGGCTGAGGAAAAACTGTTTTTT
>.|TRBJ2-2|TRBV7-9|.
CASSLEVGQAGELFF
TGTGCCAGCAGCTTGGAAGTGGGGCAAGCCGGGGAGCTGTTTTTT
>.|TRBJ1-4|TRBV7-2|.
CASSLTRVEKLFF
TGTGCCAGCAGCCTCACCCGGGTTGAAAAACTGTTTTTT
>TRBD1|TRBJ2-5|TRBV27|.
CASLALTGGETQYF
TGTGCCAGCCTGGCCCTCACAGGGGGAGAGACCCAGTACTTC
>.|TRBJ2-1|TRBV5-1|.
CASSLGPAGAYNEQFF
TGCGCCAGCAGCTTGGGGCCGGCAGGGGCCTACAATGAGCAGTTCTTC
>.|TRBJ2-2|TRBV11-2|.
CASSLDNQARTGELFF
TGTGCCAGCAGCCTCGACAACCAGGCACGGACCGGGGAGCTGTTTTTT
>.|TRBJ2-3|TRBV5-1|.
CASSLEGGPTDTQYF
TGCGCCAGCAGCTTGGAGGGGGGCCCCACGGATACGCAGTATTTT
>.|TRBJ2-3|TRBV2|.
CASRPASTDTQYF
TGTGCCAGCCGACCCGCTAGCACAGATACGCAGTATTTT
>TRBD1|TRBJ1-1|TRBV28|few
CASSSGGASSTEAFF
TGTGCCAGCAGTTCAGGGGGCGCGAGTAGCACTGAAGCTTTCTTT
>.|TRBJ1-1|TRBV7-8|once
CASGRGANTEAFF
TGTGCCAGTGGGCGAGGGGCGAACACTGAAGCTTTCTTT
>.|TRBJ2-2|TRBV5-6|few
CASSPGLQRNTGELFF
TGTGCCAGCAGCCCCGGACTCCAGCGGAACACCGGGGAGCTGTTTTTT
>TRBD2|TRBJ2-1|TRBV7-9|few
CASSLGLAGGPDEQFF
TGTGCCAGCAGCTTAGGACTAGCGGGAGGGCCTGATGAGCAGTTCTTC
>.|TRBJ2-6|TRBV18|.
CATLGGVASGANVLTF
TGTGCCACCCTAGGGGGGGTGGCCTCTGGGGCCAACGTCCTGACTTTC
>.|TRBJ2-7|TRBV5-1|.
CASSLGVGAYEQYF
TGCGCCAGCAGCTTGGGGGTAGGGGCCTACGAGCAGTACTTC
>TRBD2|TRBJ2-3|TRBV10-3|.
CAIRSLQLAGITDTQYF
TGTGCCATCAGGAGCTTACAACTAGCGGGGATCACAGATACGCAGTATTTT
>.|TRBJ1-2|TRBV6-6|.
CASSYGGGNYGYTF
TGTGCCAGCAGTTACGGGGGGGGAAACTATGGCTACACCTTC
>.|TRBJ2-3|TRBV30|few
CAWSVDRGDTQYF
TGTGCCTGGAGTGTAGATCGGGGTGATACGCAGTATTTT
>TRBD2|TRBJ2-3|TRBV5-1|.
CASSEASGAPSTDTQYF
TGCGCCAGCAGCGAAGCGAGCGGGGCACCTAGCACAGATACGCAGTATTTT
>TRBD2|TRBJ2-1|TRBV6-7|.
CASSYPGLAGGPNEQFF
TGTGCCAGCAGTTACCCTGGACTAGCGGGAGGTCCCAATGAGCAGTTCTTC
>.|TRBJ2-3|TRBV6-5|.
CASRWRKGSTDTQYF
TGTGCCAGCAGATGGAGGAAAGGGAGCACAGATACGCAGTATTTT
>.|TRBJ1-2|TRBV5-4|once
CASTLPPNYGYTF
TGTGCCAGCACCCTCCCCCCAAACTATGGCTACACCTTC
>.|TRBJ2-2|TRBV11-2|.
CASSGFTTGELFF
TGTGCCAGCAGCGGCTTTACTACCGGGGAGCTGTTTTTT
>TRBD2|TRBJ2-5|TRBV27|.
CASSFMTSGRATETQYF
TGTGCCAGCAGTTTCATGACTAGCGGGAGGGCCACAGAGACCCAGTACTTC
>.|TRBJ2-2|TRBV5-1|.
CASSLAGGTGTGELFF
TGCGCCAGCAGCTTGGCCGGCGGGACGGGCACCGGGGAGCTGTTTTTT
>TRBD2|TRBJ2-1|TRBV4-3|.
CASSQGAGEGFEQFF
TGCGCCAGCAGCCAAGGGGCGGGAGAGGGTTTTGAGCAGTTCTTC
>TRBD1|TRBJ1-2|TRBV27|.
CASSSFRTGGAEGYTF
TGTGCCAGCAGTTCCTTTAGGACAGGGGGCGCTGAGGGCTACACCTTC
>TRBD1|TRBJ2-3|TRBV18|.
CASSDPGQVAHTQYF
TGTGCCAGCTCAGATCCGGGACAGGTGGCGCATACGCAGTATTTT
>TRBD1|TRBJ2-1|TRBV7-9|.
CASGTGTGANEQFF
TGTGCCAGCGGAACCGGGACAGGGGCCAATGAGCAGTTCTTC
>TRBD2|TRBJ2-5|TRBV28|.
CASSLTSGGGQETQYF
TGTGCCAGCAGCCTTACTAGCGGGGGGGGCCAAGAGACCCAGTACTTC
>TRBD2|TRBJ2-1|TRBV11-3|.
CASSPRTSGDNEQFF
TGTGCCAGCAGCCCTCGGACTAGCGGGGACAATGAGCAGTTCTTC
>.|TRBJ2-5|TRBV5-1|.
CASSLGGGALETQYF
TGCGCCAGCAGCTTGGGTGGGGGGGCCCTGGAGACCCAGTACTTC
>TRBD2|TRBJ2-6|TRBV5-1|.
CASSPLKRGTGANVLTF
TGCGCCAGCAGCCCCTTAAAGCGGGGGACGGGGGCCAACGTCCTGACTTTC
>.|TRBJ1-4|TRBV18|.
CASSPRGEKLFF
TGTGCCAGCTCACCCCGGGGTGAAAAACTGTTTTTT
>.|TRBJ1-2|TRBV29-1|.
CSVEDRGGVDYGYTF
TGCAGCGTTGAAGATCGTGGTGGAGTTGACTATGGCTACACCTTC